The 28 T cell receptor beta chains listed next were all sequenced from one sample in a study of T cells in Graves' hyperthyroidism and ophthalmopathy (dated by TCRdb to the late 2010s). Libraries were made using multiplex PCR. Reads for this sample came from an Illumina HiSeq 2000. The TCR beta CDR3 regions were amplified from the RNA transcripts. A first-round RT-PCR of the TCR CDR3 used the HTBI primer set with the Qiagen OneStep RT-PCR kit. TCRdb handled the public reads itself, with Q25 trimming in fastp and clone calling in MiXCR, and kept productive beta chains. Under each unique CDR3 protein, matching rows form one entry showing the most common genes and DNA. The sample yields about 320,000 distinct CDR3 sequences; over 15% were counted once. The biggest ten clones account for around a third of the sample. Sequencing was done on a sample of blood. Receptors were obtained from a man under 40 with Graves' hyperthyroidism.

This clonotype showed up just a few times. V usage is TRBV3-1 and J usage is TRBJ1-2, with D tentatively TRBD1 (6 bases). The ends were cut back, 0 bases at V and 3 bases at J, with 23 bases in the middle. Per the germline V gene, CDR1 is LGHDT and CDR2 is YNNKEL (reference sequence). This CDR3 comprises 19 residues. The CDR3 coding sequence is TGTGCCAGCAGCCAAGAGGACCGATACAGGGATTCAGGAGACTATGGCTACACCTTC. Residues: CASSQEDRYRDSGDYGYTF.

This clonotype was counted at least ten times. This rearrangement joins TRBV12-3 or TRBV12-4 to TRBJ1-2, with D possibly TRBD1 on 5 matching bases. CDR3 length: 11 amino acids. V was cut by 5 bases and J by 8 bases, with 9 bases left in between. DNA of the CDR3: TGTGCCAGCAGTCGGGGGACCGGCTACACCTTC. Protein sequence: CASSRGTGYTF.

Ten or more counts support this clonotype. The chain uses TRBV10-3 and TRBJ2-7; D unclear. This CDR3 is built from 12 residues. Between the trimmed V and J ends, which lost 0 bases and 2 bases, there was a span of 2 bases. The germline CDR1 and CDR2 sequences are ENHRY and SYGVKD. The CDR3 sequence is CAISESTYEQYF. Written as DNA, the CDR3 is TGTGCCATCAGTGAGTCCACCTACGAGCAGTACTTC.

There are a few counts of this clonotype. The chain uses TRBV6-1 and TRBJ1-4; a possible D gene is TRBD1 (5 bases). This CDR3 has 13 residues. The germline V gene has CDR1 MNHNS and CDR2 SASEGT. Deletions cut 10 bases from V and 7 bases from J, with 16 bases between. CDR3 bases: TGTGCCACCCGAGGCGGGGGTGGTGAAAAACTGTTTTTT. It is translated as CATRGGGGEKLFF.

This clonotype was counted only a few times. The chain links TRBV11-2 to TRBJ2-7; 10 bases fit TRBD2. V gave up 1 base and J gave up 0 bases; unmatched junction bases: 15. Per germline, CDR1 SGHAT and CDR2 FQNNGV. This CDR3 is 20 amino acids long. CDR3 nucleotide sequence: TGTGCCAGCAGCTTAGTACTAAGACTAGCGGGTAAGGGGAGCTCCTACGAGCAGTACTTC. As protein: CASSLVLRLAGKGSSYEQYF.

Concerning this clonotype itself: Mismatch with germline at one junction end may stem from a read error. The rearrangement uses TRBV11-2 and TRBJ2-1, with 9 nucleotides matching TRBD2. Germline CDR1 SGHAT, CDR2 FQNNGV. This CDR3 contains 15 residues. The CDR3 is CASSKRAGGDNERFF. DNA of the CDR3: TGTGCCAGCAGCAAGAGAGCGGGAGGAGACAATGAGCGGTTCTTC. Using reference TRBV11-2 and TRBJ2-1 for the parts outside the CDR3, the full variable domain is EAGVAQSPRYKIIEKRQSVAFWCNPISGHATLYWYQQILGQGPKLLIQFQNNGVVDDSQLPKDRFSAERLKGVDSTLKIQPAKLEDSAVYLCASSKRAGGDNERFFGPGTRLTVL.

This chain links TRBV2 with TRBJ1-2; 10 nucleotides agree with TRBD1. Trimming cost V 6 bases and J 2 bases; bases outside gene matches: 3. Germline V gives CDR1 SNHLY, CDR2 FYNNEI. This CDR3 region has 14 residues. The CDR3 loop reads CASSADRGNYGYTF. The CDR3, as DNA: TGTGCCAGCAGCGCGGACAGGGGGAACTATGGCTACACCTTC.

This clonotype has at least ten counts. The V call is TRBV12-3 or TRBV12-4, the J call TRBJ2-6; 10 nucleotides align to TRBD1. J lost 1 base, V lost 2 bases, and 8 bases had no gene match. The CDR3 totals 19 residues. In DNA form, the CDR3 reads TGTGCCAGCAGTTTACAACTTCCGGGACAGGGGTCTGGGGCCAACGTCCTGACTTTC. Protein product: CASSLQLPGQGSGANVLTF.

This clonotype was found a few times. CDR3 DNA sequence: TGTGCCAGCAGCCCGTGGGTGCGGGGGGGGGAGACCCAGTACTTC. The encoded protein is CASSPWVRGGETQYF. The chain uses TRBV7-2 and TRBJ2-5; 9 nucleotides line up with TRBD2. The CDR3 loop spans 15 amino acids. The V gene end was trimmed by 5 bases and the J gene end by 5 bases; junction bases not matched to a gene: 9. Germline V gives CDR1 SGHTA, CDR2 FQGNSA.

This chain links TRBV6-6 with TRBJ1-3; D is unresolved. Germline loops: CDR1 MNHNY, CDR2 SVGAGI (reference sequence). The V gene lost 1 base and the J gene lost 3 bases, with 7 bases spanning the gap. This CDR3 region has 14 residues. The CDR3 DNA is TGTGCCAGCAGTTACTTGTCAGGTGGAAACACCATATATTTT. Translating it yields CASSYLSGGNTIYF.

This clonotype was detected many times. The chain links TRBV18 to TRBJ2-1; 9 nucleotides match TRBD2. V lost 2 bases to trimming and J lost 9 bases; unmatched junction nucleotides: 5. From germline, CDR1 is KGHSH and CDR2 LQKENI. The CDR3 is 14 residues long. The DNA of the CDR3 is TGTGCCAGCTCACCAACTAGCGGGCTAAGTGAGCAGTTCTTC. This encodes CASSPTSGLSEQFF.

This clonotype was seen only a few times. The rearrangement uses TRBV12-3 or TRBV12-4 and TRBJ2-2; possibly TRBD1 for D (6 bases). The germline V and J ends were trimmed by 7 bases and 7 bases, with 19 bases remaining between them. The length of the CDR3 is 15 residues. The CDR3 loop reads CASMIGLGALGELFF. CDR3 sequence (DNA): TGTGCCAGCATGATAGGACTGGGGGCTCTCGGGGAGCTGTTTTTT.

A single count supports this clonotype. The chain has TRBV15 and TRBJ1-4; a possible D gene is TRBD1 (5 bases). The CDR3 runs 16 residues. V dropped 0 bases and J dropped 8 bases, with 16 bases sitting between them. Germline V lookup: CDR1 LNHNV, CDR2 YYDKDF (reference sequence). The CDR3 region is CATSREKGDASEKLFF. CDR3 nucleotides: TGTGCCACCAGCAGAGAAAAAGGGGACGCGAGCGAAAAACTGTTTTTT.

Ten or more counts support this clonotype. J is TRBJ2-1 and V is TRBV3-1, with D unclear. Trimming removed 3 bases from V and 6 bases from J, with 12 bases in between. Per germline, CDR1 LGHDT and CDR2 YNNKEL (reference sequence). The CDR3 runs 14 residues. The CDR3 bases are TGTGCCAGCAGCCAGTATGTTAGCTCCAATGAGCAGTTCTTC. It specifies CASSQYVSSNEQFF.

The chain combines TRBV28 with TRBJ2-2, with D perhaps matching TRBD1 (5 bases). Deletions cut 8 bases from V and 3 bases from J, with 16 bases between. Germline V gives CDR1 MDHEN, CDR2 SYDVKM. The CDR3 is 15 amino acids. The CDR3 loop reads CASAEVGQDTGELFF. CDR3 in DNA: TGTGCCAGCGCGGAAGTGGGGCAGGACACCGGGGAGCTGTTTTTT.

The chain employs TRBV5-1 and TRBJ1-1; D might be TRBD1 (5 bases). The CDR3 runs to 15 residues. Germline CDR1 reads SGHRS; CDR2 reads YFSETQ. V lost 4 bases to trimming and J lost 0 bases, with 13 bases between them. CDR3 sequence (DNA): TGCGCCAGCAGCGTAGGGGTCACTCTGAACACTGAAGCTTTCTTT. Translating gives CASSVGVTLNTEAFF.

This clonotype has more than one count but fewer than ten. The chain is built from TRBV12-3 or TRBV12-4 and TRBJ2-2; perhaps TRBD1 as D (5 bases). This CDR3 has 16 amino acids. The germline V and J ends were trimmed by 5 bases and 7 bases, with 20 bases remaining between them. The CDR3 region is CASSNQGWGFGGELFF. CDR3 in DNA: TGTGCCAGCAGTAACCAGGGTTGGGGTTTCGGCGGGGAGCTGTTTTTT.

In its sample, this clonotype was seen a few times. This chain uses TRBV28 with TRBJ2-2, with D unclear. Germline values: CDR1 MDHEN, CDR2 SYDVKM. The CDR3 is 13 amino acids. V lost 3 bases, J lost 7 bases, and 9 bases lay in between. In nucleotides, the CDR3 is TGTGCCAGCAGTTTTCGGGCGAACGGGGAGCTGTTTTTT. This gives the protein CASSFRANGELFF.

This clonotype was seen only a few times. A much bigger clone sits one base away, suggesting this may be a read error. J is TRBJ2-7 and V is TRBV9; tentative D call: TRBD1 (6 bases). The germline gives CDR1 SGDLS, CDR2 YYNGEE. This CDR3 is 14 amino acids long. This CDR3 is CACSVGQGSYEQYF. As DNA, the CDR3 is TGTGCCTGCAGCGTAGGGCAGGGGTCCTACGAGCAGTACTTC.

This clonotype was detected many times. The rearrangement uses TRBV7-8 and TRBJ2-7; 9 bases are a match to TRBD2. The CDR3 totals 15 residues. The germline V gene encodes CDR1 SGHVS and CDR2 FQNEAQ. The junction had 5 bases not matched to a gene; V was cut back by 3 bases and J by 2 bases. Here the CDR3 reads CASSFASGAPYEQYF. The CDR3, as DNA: TGTGCCAGCAGCTTTGCTAGCGGGGCCCCCTACGAGCAGTACTTC.

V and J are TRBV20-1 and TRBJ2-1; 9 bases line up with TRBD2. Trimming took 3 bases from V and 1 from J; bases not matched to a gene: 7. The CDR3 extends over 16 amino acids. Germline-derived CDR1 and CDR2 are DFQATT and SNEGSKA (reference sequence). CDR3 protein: CSARGPTSGSYNEQFF. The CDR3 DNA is TGCAGTGCTAGGGGCCCTACTAGCGGGTCCTACAATGAGCAGTTCTTC.

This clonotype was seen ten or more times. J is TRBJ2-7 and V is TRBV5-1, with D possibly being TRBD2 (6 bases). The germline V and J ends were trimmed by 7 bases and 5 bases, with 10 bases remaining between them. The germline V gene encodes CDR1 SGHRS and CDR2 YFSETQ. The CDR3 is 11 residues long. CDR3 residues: CASGGGNEQYF. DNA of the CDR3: TGCGCCAGCGGAGGAGGGAACGAGCAGTACTTC.

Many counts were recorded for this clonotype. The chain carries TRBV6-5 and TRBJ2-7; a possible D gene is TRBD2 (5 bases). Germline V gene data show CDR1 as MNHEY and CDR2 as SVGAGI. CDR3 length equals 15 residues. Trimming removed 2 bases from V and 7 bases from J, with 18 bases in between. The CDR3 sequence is CASSYRASPLVEQYF. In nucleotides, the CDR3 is TGTGCCAGCAGTTACCGGGCTAGCCCTCTCGTGGAGCAGTACTTC.

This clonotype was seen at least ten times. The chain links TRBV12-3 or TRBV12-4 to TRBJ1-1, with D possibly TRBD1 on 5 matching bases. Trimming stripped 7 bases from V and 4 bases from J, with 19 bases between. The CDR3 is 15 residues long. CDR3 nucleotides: TGTGCCAGCAACCGCAGGGAGGGTTTCCGCACTGAAGCTTTCTTT. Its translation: CASNRREGFRTEAFF.

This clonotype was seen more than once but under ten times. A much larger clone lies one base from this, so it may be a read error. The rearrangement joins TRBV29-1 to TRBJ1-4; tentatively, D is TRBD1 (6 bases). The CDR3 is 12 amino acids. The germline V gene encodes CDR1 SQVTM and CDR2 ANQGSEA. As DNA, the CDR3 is TGCGGCGCAGGGGCAACTAATGAAAAACTGTTTTTT. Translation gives CGAGATNEKLFF.

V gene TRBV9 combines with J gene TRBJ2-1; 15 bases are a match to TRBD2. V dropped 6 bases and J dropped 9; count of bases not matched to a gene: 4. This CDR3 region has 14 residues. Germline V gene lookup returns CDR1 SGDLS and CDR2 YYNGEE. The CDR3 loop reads CASTRTSGRGEQFF. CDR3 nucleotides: TGTGCCAGCACCCGGACTAGCGGGAGGGGTGAGCAGTTCTTC.

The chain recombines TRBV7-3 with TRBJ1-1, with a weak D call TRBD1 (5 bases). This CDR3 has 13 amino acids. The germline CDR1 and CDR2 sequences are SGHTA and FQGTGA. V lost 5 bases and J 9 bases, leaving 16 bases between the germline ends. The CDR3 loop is CASSPGRTTQAFF. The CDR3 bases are TGTGCCAGCAGCCCGGGACGGACGACGCAAGCTTTCTTT. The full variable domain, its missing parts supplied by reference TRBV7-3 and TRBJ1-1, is GAGVSQTPSNKVTEKGKYVELRCDPISGHTALYWYRQSLGQGPEFLIYFQGTGAADDSGLPNDRFFAVRPEGSVSTLKIQRTERGDSAVYLCASSPGRTTQAFFGQGTRLTVV.

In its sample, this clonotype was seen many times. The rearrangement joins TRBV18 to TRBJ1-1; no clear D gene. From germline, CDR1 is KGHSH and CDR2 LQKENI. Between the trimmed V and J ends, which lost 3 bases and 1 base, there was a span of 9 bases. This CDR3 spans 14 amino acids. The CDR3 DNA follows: TGTGCCAGCTCACCCGAAACAGAGAACACTGAAGCTTTCTTT. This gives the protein CASSPETENTEAFF.